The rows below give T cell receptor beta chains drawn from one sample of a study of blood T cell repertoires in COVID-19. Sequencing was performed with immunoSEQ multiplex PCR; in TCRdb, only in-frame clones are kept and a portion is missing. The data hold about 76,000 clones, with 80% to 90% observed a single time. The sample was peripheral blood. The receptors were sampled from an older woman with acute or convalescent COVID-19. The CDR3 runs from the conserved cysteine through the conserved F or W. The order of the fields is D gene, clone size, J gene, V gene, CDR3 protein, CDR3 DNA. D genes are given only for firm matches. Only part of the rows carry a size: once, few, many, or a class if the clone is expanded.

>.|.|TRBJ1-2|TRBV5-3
CARSLNPVPNYGYTF
TGTGCCAGAAGCTTGAACCCAGTCCCTAACTATGGCTACACCTTC
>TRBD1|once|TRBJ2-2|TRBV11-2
CASSLAGGYGELFF
TGTGCCAGCAGCTTAGCAGGGGGTTACGGGGAGCTGTTTTTT
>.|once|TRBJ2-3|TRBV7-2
CASSLAARGDTQYF
TGTGCCAGCAGCTTAGCGGCTAGGGGAGATACGCAGTATTTT
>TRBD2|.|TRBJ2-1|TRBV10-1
CASSESTSGGYNEQFF
TGCGCCAGCAGTGAGTCGACCAGCGGGGGTTACAATGAGCAGTTCTTC
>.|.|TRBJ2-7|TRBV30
CAWSLWGGVAYEQYF
TGTGCCTGGAGTCTTTGGGGGGGCGTAGCGTACGAGCAGTACTTC
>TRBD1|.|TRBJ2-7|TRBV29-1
CSVVTLEGTGDYEQYF
TGCAGCGTTGTAACACTCGAGGGGACAGGGGACTACGAGCAGTACTTC
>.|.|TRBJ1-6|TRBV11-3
CASSLGAESPLHF
TGTGCCAGCAGCTTAGGTGCAGAATCACCCCTCCACTTT
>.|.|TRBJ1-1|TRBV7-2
CASSLFTVNTEAFF
TGTGCCAGCAGCTTATTCACAGTTAACACTGAAGCTTTCTTT
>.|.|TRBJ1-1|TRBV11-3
CASSLDSENTEAFF
TGTGCCAGCAGCTTAGACAGCGAGAACACTGAAGCTTTCTTT
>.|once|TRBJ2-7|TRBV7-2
CASSLVGREYEQYF
TGTGCCAGCAGCTTAGTAGGTCGGGAGTACGAGCAGTACTTC
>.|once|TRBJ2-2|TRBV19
CASSMATGGTGELFF
TGTGCCAGTAGTATGGCGACTGGTGGGACCGGGGAGCTGTTTTTT
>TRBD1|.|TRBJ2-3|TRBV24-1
CAIASTGEITDTQYF
TGTGCCATCGCCAGTACAGGGGAAATCACAGATACGCAGTATTTT
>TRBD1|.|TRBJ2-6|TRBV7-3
CASSPGQGVSGANVLTF
TGTGCCAGCAGCCCCGGACAGGGGGTATCTGGGGCCAACGTCCTGACTTTC
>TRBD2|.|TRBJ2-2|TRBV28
CATAAAGVRTGELFF
TGTGCCACCGCCGCGGCGGGGGTTCGTACCGGGGAGCTGTTTTTT
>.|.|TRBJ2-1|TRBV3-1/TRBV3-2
CASSQRGYNEQFF
TGTGCCAGCAGCCAACGCGGGTACAATGAGCAGTTCTTC
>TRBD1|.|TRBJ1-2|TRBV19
CASTFGTGGMNYGYTF
TGTGCCAGTACCTTCGGGACAGGGGGGATGAACTATGGCTACACCTTC
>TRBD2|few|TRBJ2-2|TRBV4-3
CASSQDRFGLADTGELFF
TGCGCCAGCAGCCAAGATCGGTTCGGACTAGCGGACACCGGGGAGCTGTTTTTT
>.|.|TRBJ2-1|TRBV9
CASSVGPGESSYNEQFF
TGTGCCAGCAGCGTAGGCCCCGGGGAGAGCTCCTACAATGAGCAGTTCTTC
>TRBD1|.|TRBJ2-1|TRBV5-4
CASSLGQGYYNEQFF
TGTGCCAGCAGCTTGGGACAGGGCTACTACAATGAGCAGTTCTTC
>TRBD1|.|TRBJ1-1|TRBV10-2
CASSTGGTEAFF
TGCGCCAGCAGTACAGGGGGCACTGAAGCTTTCTTT
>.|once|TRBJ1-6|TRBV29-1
CSVDRVASYNSPLHF
TGCAGCGTTGACAGGGTCGCATCCTATAATTCACCCCTCCACTTT
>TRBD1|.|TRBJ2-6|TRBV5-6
CASSFLETGGSGANVLTF
TGTGCCAGCAGCTTCCTGGAGACAGGGGGATCTGGGGCCAACGTCCTGACTTTC
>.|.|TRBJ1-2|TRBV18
CASSPAEGANYGYTF
TGTGCCAGCTCCCCGGCAGAGGGAGCTAACTATGGCTACACCTTC
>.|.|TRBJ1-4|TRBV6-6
CASSYRGHGDEKLFF
TGTGCCAGCAGTTACAGAGGGCACGGCGATGAAAAACTGTTTTTT
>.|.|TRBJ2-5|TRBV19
CASSIDLLARETQYF
TGTGCCAGTAGTATAGACCTCCTAGCGCGGGAGACCCAGTACTTC
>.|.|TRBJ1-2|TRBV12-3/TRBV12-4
CASSLQGNYGYTF
TGTGCCAGCAGTTTGCAGGGCAACTATGGCTACACCTTC
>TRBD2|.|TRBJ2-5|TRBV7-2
CASSLARVAGDSRQETQYF
TGTGCCAGCAGCTTAGCTCGGGTAGCGGGGGACTCTAGACAAGAGACCCAGTACTTC
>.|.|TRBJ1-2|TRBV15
CAASNVEGYGYTF
TGTGCCGCCAGCAACGTGGAGGGGTATGGCTACACCTTC
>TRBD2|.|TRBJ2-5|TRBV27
CASIGWTSWNQETQYF
TGTGCCAGCATCGGATGGACTAGTTGGAACCAAGAGACCCAGTACTTC
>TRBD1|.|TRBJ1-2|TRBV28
CASSTGQGRRNYGYTF
TGTGCCAGCAGTACGGGACAGGGAAGGCGAAACTATGGCTACACCTTC
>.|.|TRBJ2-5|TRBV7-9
CASRSTGSQETQYF
TGTGCCAGCAGGTCCACAGGCTCCCAAGAGACCCAGTACTTC
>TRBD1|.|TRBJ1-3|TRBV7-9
CASSTRDSSGNTIYF
TGTGCCAGCAGCACTAGGGACAGCTCTGGAAACACCATATATTTT
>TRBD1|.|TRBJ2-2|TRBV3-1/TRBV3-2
CASSQGTGYTGELFF
TGTGCCAGCAGCCAAGGGACAGGGTACACCGGGGAGCTGTTTTTT
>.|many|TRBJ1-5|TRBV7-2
CASSLGDGWGYNQPQHF
TGTGCCAGCAGCTTAGGAGATGGGTGGGGCTACAATCAGCCCCAGCATTTT
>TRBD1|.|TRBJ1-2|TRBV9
CASSPIGTGGGYTF
TGTGCCAGCAGCCCCATTGGGACAGGGGGAGGCTACACCTTC
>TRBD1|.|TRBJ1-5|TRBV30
CAWSVRTGDDNQPQHF
TGTGCCTGGAGTGTTCGGACAGGGGACGACAATCAGCCCCAGCATTTT
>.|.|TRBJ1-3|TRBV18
CASSPALISGNTIYF
TGTGCCAGCTCACCAGCACTTATCTCTGGAAACACCATATATTTT
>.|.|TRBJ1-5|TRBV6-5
CASSKTGNSNQPQHF
TGTGCCAGCAGTAAAACAGGGAATAGCAATCAGCCCCAGCATTTT
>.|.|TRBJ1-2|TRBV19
CASSIGAGNYGYTF
TGTGCCAGTAGTATAGGCGCAGGGAACTATGGCTACACCTTC
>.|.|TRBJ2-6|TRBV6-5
CASSSGLIGANVLTF
TGTGCCAGCAGTTCGGGACTCATAGGGGCCAACGTCCTGACTTTC
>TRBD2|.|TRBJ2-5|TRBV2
CASHPGLAAETQYF
TGTGCCAGCCATCCGGGACTAGCGGCAGAGACCCAGTACTTC
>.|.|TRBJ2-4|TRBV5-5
CASSLGRNRVGNIQYF
TGTGCCAGCAGCTTGGGACGGAACAGGGTCGGAAACATTCAGTACTTC
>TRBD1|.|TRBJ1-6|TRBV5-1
CASSLAGRGYNSPLHF
TGCGCCAGCAGCTTGGCCGGCAGGGGGTATAATTCACCCCTCCACTTT
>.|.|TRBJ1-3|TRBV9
CASSTQGYTIYF
TGTGCCAGCAGCACACAGGGATACACCATATATTTT
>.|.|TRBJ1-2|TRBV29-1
CSVSGGNYGYTF
TGCAGCGTTTCGGGGGGAAACTATGGCTACACCTTC
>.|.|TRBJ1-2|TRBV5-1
CASSLNYNYGYTF
TGCGCCAGCAGCTTGAACTACAACTATGGCTACACCTTC